This T cell receptor (beta chain) was recorded in a study of T-cell reconstitution after alpha-beta-depleted transplantation in children. Trimming removed 1 base from V and 2 bases from J, with 8 bases in between. The CDR3 length is 14 residues. Germline V lookup: CDR1 SGHTA, CDR2 FQGTGA. Unique molecular identifiers were built into the TCRbeta library. TCRdb ran MiXCR on the PCR reads and lists one entry per CDR3 protein. The data contain around 600,000 distinct CDR3 sequences, roughly 15% of them singletons. This clonotype has a count of ten or more. The TCR originated in a human donor who donated a stem cell graft to a child with acute myeloid leukemia. The V gene is TRBV7-3, the J gene TRBJ1-2; the D is unclear. Sequenced here: PBMCs from the stem cell graft donor, sampled from the stem cell graft. CDR3 sequence reads: CASSLNVANYGYTF. CDR3 nucleotide sequence: TGTGCCAGCAGCTTAAATGTGGCGAACTATGGCTACACCTTC.